These T cell receptor beta chains were read from a single sample in a study of cytomegalovirus exposure and HLA in healthy donors. TCRdb's table, derived via immunoSEQ multiplex PCR, lists solely in-frame clones and lacks some. The sample comprises some 150,000 clones, roughly 84% of which are singletons, and 2.5% rests with the top ten. What was sequenced was PBMCs. The receptor set was obtained from a boy between 2 and 10 years old in good health and CMV-seronegative. The CDR3 runs from the conserved cysteine through the conserved F or W. Each record gives: J gene, D gene, clone size, V gene, CDR3 protein, CDR3 DNA. D genes are given only for firm matches. Clone size appears in some rows only: once, few, many, or a class for an expanded clone.

>TRBJ2-3|TRBD2|few|TRBV4-2
CASSQSPAGGFTDTQYF
TGTGCCAGCAGCCAAAGCCCAGCGGGGGGCTTCACAGATACGCAGTATTTT
>TRBJ1-1|-|few|TRBV5-8
CASIEGGIWNTEAFF
TGTGCCAGCATCGAGGGGGGGATTTGGAACACTGAAGCTTTCTTT
>TRBJ2-1|TRBD2|-|TRBV11-2
CASRRLAGASYNEQFF
TGTGCCAGCAGGCGACTAGCGGGAGCCTCCTACAATGAGCAGTTCTTC
>TRBJ2-7|TRBD1|-|TRBV27
CASSFTGGPYEQYF
TGTGCCAGCAGTTTTACAGGGGGTCCCTACGAGCAGTACTTC
>TRBJ1-3|-|-|TRBV5-1
CASSLAGLLGNTIYF
TGCGCCAGCAGCTTGGCCGGGTTGTTAGGAAACACCATATATTTT
>TRBJ2-1|TRBD2|few|TRBV11-3
CASSYWREPYNEQFF
TGTGCCAGCTCCTATTGGCGGGAGCCCTACAATGAGCAGTTCTTC
>TRBJ1-5|-|-|TRBV15
CATSRSRSNQPQHF
TGTGCCACCAGCAGAAGTCGGAGCAATCAGCCCCAGCATTTT
>TRBJ2-2|TRBD1|-|TRBV9
CASSVGFRTGESTGELFF
TGTGCCAGCAGCGTAGGCTTTAGGACAGGGGAGTCAACCGGGGAGCTGTTTTTT
>TRBJ2-7|TRBD1|-|TRBV2
CASSDDRGVYEQYF
TGTGCCAGCAGTGACGACAGGGGAGTCTACGAGCAGTACTTC
>TRBJ2-1|-|-|TRBV5-1
CASSLDSYNEQFF
TGCGCCAGCAGCTTGGACAGCTACAATGAGCAGTTCTTC
>TRBJ1-1|-|-|TRBV6-5
CASSYSSGAAFF
TGTGCCAGCAGTTACTCATCAGGGGCAGCTTTCTTT
>TRBJ2-5|TRBD2|-|TRBV5-1
CASSLEAFVLAGETQYF
TGCGCCAGCAGCTTGGAAGCTTTTGTGCTAGCGGGTGAGACCCAGTACTTC
>TRBJ2-7|-|-|TRBV9
CASSVGGAPRAAYEQYF
TGTGCCAGCAGCGTTGGGGGCGCCCCGCGGGCCGCCTACGAGCAGTACTTC
>TRBJ1-2|TRBD1|-|TRBV5-4
CASSLGGQGAFGYTF
TGTGCCAGCAGCTTGGGAGGACAGGGGGCGTTTGGCTACACCTTC
>TRBJ2-7|-|-|TRBV7-8
CASGQHLRGDEQYF
TGTGCCAGCGGCCAACACCTCAGGGGCGACGAGCAGTACTTC
>TRBJ2-3|TRBD2|-|TRBV10-1
CASSLGGSGDTQYF
TGCGCCAGCAGTCTTGGCGGGAGTGGAGATACGCAGTATTTT
>TRBJ2-1|-|-|TRBV19
CASSPFRGEQFF
TGTGCCAGTAGTCCCTTTCGGGGGGAGCAGTTCTTC
>TRBJ2-2|-|-|TRBV7-3
CASSSQGRARTGELFF
TGTGCCAGCAGCTCCCAGGGGCGGGCCCGTACCGGGGAGCTGTTTTTT
>TRBJ2-5|-|-|TRBV9
CASSDKQGQETQYF
TGTGCCAGCAGCGATAAACAGGGCCAAGAGACCCAGTACTTC
>TRBJ1-3|-|-|TRBV6-5
CASSLTGDNGNTIYF
TGTGCCAGCAGTTTAACAGGAGACAATGGAAACACCATATATTTT
>TRBJ1-2|-|few|TRBV19
CASSININYGYTF
TGTGCCAGTAGTATAAATATCAACTATGGCTACACCTTC
>TRBJ2-7|-|-|TRBV11-2
CASSQIPGQMFYEQYF
TGTGCCAGCAGCCAAATTCCGGGACAAATGTTTTACGAGCAGTACTTC
>TRBJ2-3|-|-|TRBV5-1
CASSLVRSTDTQYF
TGCGCCAGCAGCTTGGTAAGGAGTACAGATACGCAGTATTTT
>TRBJ2-1|-|once|TRBV7-9
CASSLMEGTYNEQFF
TGTGCCAGCAGCTTAATGGAGGGAACCTACAATGAGCAGTTCTTC